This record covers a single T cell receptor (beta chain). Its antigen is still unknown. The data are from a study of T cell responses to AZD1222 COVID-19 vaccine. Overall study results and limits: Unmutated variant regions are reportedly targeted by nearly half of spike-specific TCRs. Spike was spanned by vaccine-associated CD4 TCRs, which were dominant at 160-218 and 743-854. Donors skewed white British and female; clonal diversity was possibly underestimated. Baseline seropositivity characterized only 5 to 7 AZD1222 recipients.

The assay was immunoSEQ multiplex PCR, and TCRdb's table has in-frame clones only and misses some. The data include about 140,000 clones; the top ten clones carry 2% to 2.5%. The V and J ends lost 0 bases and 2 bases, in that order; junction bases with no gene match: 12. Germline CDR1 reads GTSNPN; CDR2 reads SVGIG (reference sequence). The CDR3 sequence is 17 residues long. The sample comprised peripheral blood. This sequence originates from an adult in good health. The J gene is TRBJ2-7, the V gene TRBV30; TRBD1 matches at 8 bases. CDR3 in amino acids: CAWSVEVGTGQAYEQYF. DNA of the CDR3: TGTGCCTGGAGTGTTGAAGTAGGGACAGGCCAGGCCTACGAGCAGTACTTC.